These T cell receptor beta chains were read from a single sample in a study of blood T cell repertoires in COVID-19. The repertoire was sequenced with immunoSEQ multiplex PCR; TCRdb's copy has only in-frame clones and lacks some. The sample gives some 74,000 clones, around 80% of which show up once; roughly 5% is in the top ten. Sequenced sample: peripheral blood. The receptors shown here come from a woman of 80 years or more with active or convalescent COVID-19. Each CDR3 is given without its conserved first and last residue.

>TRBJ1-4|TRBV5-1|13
ASRGQGENHEKLF
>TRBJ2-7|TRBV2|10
AIRDRGYEQY
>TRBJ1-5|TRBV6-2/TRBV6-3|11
ASSRQGNQPQH
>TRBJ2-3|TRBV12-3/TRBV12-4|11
ASSLRRTDTQY
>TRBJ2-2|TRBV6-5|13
ASTLTAANTGELF
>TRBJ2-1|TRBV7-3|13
ASRSTGGFRNEQF
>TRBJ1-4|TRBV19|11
ASAGTGLEKLF
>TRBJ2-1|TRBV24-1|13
ATSRAAEPYNEQF
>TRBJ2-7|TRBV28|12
ASRETGIPYEQY
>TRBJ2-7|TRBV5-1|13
ASSLGWEFSYEQY
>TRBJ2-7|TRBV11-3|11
ASSRGEGGEQY
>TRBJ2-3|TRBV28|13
ASSSAGTGTDTQY
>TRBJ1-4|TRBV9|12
ASSARTTNEKLF
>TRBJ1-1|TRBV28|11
ATRVPPGTEAF
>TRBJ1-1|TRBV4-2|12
ASSRTEGLTEAF
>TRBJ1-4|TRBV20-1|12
SASLALGGEKLF
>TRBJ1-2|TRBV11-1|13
ASSPNRSPNYGYT
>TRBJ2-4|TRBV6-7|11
ASTDPSGNIQY
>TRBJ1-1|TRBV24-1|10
ATSDLQGTAF
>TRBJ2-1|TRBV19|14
ASSTGGGTGGNEQF
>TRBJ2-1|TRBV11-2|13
ASSPLAGVDNEQF
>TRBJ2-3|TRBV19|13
ASSGQGFSTDTQY
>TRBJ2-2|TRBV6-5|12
AGKTGKVAGELF
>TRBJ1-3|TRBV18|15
ASSLRTGGVIGNTIY
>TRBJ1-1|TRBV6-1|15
ASSEPLGGVGDTEAF
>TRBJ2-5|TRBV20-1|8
SAGRETQY
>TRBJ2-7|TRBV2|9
ASSLTDEQY
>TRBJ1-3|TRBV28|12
ASSLADPGNTIY
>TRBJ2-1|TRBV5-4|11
ASSLELAGEQF
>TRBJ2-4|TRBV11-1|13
AGSTRPGQGFIQY
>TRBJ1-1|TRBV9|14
ASSTPLRGPGTEAF
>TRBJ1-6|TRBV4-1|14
ASSQEGRGEWTPLH
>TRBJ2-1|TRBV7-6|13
ASSPRAGGSGEQF
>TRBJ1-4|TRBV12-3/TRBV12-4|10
ASKRPNEKLF
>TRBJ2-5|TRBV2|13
ASTKRSGGQETQY
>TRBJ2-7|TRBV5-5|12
ASSLPTGNHEQY
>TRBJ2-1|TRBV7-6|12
ASSLRQGVSEQF